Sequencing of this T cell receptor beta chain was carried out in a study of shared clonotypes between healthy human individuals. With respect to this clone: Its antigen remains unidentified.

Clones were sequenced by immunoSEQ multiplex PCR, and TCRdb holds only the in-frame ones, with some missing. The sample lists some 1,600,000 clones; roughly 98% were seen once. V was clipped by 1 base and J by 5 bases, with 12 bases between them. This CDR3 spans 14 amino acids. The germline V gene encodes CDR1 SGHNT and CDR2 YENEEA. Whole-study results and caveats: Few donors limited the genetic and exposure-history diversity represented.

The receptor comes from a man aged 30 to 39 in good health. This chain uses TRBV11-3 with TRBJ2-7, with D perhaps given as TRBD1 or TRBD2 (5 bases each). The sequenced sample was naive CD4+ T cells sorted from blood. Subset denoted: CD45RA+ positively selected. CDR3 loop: CASSLGGYGHEQYF. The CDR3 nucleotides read TGTGCCAGCAGCTTAGGGGGGTATGGGCACGAGCAGTACTTC.